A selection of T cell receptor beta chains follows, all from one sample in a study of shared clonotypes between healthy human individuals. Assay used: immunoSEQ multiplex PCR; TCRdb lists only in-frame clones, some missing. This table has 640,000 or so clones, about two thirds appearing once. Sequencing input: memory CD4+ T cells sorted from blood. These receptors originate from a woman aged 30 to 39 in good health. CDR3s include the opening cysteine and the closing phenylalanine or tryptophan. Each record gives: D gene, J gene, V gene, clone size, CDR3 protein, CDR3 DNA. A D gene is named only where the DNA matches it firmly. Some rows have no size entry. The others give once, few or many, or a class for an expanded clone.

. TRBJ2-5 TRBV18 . CASSEGETQYF TGTGCCAGCTCAGAAGGGGAGACCCAGTACTTC
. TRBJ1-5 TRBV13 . CASSYGTTYQPQHF TGTGCCAGCAGCTACGGGACAACCTATCAGCCCCAGCATTTT
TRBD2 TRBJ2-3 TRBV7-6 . CASSLSGMSDTQYF TGTGCCAGCAGCTTGAGCGGGATGAGCGATACGCAGTATTTT
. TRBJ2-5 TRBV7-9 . CASSFEPQTVRYQETQYF TGTGCCAGCAGCTTTGAACCCCAGACAGTGAGGTACCAAGAGACCCAGTACTTC
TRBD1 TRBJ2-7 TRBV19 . CASSIGGTGTYEQYF TGTGCCAGTAGTATCGGCGGGACAGGGACCTACGAGCAGTACTTC
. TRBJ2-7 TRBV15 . CATSRDLGVPPYEQYF TGTGCCACCAGCAGAGATCTCGGGGTACCACCCTACGAGCAGTACTTC
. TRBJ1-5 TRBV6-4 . CASSDFTRKGNSNQPQHF TGTGCCAGCAGTGATTTCACTAGAAAAGGGAATAGCAATCAGCCCCAGCATTTT
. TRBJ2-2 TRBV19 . CASKVQTNTGELFF TGTGCCAGTAAGGTACAGACGAACACCGGGGAGCTGTTTTTT
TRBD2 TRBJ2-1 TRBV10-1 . CASSESGGTKQFF TGCGCCAGCAGTGAGTCGGGGGGGACTAAACAGTTCTTC
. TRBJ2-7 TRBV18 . CASSPVDYSTTQYF TGTGCCAGCTCACCAGTTGACTACAGTACGACGCAGTACTTC
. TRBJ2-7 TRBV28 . CASRPRETAYEQYF TGTGCCAGCAGACCCCGGGAGACTGCCTACGAGCAGTACTTC
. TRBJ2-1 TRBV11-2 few CASSSNYSPMAPYEQFF TGTGCTAGCAGCTCTAACTACAGTCCGATGGCGCCGTATGAGCAGTTCTTC
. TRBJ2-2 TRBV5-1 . CASSETWGLTGELFF TGCGCCAGCAGCGAAACTTGGGGGCTAACCGGGGAGCTGTTTTTT
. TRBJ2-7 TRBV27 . CASSLSWYSYEQYF TGTGCCAGCAGTTTATCGTGGTACTCCTACGAGCAGTACTTC
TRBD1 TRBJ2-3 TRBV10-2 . CASSEPQQGSQYF TGCGCCAGCAGTGAGCCTCAACAGGGGTCGCAGTATTTT
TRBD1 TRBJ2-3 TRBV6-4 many CASSTGAGDTQYF TGTGCCAGCAGTACAGGGGCCGGAGATACGCAGTATTTT